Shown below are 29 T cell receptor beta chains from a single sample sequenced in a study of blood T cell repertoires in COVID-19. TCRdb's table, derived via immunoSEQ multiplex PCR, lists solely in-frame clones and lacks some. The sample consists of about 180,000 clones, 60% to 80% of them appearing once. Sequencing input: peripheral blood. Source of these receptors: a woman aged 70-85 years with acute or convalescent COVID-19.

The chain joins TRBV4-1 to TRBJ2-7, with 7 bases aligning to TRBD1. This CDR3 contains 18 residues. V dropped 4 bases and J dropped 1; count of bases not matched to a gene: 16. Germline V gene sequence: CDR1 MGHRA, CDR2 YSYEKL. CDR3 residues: CASSRLSGTTGISYEQYF. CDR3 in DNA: TGCGCCAGCAGCCGCTTGTCCGGTACGACAGGGATTTCCTACGAGCAGTACTTC.

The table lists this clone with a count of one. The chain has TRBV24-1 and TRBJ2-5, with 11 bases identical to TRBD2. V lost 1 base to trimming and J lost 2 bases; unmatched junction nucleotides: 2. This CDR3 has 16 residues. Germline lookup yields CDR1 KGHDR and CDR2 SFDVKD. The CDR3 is CATSDFASGGQETQYF. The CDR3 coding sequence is TGTGCCACCAGTGATTTTGCTAGCGGGGGGCAAGAGACCCAGTACTTC.

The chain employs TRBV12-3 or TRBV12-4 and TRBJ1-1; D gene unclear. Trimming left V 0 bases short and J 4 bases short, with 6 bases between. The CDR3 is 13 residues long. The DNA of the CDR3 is TGTGCCAGCAGTTTAGCCTTCGGCACTGAAGCTTTCTTT. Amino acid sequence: CASSLAFGTEAFF.

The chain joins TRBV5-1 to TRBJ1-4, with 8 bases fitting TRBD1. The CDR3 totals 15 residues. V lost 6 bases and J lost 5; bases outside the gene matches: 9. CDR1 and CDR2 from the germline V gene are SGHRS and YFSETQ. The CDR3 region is CASTSGNRGNEKLFF. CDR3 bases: TGCGCCAGCACCTCAGGGAACAGGGGGAATGAAAAACTGTTTTTT.

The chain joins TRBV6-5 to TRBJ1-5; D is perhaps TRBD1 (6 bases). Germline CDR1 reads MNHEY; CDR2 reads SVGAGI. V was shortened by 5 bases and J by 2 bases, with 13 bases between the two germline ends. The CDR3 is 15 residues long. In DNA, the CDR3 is TGTGCCAGCAGTCCCCAGGGGTGGGGCAATCAGCCCCAGCATTTT. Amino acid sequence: CASSPQGWGNQPQHF.

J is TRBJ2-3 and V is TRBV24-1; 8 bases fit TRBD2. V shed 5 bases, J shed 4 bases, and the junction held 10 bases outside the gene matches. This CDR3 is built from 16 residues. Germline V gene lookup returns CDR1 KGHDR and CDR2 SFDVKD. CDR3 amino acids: CATSGPRGAPPDTQYF. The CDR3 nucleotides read TGTGCCACCAGTGGGCCGCGGGGGGCCCCGCCAGATACGCAGTATTTT.

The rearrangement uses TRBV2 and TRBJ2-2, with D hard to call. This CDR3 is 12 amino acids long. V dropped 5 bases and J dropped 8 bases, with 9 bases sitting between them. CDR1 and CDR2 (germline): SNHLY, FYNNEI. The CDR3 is CASSLPPGELFF. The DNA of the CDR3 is TGTGCCAGCAGTCTACCCCCTGGGGAGCTGTTTTTT.

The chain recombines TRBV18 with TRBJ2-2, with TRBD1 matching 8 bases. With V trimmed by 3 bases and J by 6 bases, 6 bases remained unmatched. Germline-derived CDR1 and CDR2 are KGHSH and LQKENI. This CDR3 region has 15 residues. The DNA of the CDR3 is TGTGCCAGCTCACCGGGACAGGTAACCTCCGGGGAGCTGTTTTTT. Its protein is CASSPGQVTSGELFF.

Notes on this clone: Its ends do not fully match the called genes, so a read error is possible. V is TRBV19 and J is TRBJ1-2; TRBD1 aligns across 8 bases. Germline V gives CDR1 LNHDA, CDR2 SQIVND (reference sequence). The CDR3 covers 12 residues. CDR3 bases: TGTGCCAGTATAGGGGCAGGGGGCATGCCCAGCTTC. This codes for CASIGAGGMPSF. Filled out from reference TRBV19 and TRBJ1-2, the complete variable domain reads DGGITQSPKYLFRKEGQNVTLSCEQNLNHDAMYWYRQDPGQGLRLIYYSQIVNDFQKGDIAEGYSVSREKKESFPLTVTSAQKNPTAFYLCASIGAGGMPSFGSGTRLTVV.

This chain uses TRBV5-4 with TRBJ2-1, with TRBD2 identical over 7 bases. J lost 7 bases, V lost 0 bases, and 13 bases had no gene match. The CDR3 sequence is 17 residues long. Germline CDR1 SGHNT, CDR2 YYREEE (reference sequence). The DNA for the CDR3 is TGTGCCAGCAGCTTGGCCGGGTGGCGGGAGTACGGGAATGAGCAGTTCTTC. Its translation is CASSLAGWREYGNEQFF.

CDR3: CAISEGDRERAFF. The CDR3 DNA is TGTGCCATCAGTGAGGGGGACAGGGAACGGGCTTTCTTT. V and J are TRBV10-3 and TRBJ1-1; 9 nucleotides match TRBD1. The CDR3 has 13 amino acids. Germline values: CDR1 ENHRY, CDR2 SYGVKD. Trimming cost V 2 bases and J 11 bases; bases outside gene matches: 6.

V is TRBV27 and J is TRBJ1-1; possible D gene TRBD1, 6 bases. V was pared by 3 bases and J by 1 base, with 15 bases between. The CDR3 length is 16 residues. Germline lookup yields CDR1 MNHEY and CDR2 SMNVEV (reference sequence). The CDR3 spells CASSFLAGVGNTEAFF. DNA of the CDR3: TGTGCCAGCAGTTTTCTCGCAGGGGTAGGGAACACTGAAGCTTTCTTT.

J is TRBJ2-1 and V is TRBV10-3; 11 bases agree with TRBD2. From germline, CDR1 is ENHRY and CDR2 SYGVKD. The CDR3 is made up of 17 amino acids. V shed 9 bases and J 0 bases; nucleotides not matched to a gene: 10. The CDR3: CAIGTSGSLRSYNEQFF. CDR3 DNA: TGTGCCATTGGCACTAGCGGGAGTCTCCGCTCCTACAATGAGCAGTTCTTC.

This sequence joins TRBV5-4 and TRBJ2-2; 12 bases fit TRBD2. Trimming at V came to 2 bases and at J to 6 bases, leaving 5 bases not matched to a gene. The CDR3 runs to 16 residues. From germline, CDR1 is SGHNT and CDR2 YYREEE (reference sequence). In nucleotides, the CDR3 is TGTGCCAGCAGCTTTCTAGCGGGAGGGCCGGCCGGGGAGCTGTTTTTT. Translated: CASSFLAGGPAGELFF.

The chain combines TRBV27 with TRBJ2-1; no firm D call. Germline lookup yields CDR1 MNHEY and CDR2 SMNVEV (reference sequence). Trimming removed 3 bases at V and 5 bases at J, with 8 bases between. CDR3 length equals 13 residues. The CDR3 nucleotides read TGTGCCAGCAGTTTGTCCCTTAACAATGAGCAGTTCTTC. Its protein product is CASSLSLNNEQFF.

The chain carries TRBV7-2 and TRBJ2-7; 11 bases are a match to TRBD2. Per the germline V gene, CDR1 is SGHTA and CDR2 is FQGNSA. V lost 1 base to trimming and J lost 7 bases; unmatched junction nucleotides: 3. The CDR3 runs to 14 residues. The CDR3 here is CASSLVAGGGEQYF. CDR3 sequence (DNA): TGTGCCAGCAGCTTAGTAGCGGGAGGGGGTGAGCAGTACTTC.

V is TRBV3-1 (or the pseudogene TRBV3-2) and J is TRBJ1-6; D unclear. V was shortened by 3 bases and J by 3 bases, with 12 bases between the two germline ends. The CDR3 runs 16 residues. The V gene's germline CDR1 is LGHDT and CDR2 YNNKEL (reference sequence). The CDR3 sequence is CASSHVAPGYNSPLHF. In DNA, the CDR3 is TGTGCCAGCAGCCATGTCGCCCCGGGCTATAATTCACCCCTCCACTTT.

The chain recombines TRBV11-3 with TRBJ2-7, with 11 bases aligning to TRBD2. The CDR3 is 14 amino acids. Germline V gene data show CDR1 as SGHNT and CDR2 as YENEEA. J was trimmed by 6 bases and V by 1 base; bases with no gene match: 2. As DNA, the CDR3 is TGTGCCAGCAGCTTAGGAACTAGCGGGAGCGAGCAGTACTTC. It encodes CASSLGTSGSEQYF.

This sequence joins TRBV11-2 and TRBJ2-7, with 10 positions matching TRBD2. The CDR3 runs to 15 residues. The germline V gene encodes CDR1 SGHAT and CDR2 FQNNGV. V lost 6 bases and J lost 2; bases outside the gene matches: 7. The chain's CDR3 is CASSTISGRTYEQYF. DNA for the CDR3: TGTGCCAGCAGTACGATTAGCGGGAGGACCTACGAGCAGTACTTC.

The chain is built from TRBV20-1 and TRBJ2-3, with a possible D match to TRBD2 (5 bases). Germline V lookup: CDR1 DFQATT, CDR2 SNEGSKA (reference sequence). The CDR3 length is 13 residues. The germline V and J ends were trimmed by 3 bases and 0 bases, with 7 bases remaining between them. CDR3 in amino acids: CSASPSSTDTQYF. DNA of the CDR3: TGCAGTGCTAGTCCTAGCAGCACAGATACGCAGTATTTT.

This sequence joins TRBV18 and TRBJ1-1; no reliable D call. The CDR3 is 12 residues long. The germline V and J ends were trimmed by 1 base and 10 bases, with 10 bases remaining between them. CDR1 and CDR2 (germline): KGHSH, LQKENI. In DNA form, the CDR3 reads TGTGCCAGCTCACCACTTGGAGACGGAGCTTTCTTT. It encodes CASSPLGDGAFF. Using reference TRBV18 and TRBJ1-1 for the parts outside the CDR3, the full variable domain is NAGVMQNPRHLVRRRGQEARLRCSPMKGHSHVYWYRQLPEEGLKFMVYLQKENIIDESGMPKERFSAEFPKEGPSILRIQQVVRGDSAAYFCASSPLGDGAFFGQGTRLTVV.

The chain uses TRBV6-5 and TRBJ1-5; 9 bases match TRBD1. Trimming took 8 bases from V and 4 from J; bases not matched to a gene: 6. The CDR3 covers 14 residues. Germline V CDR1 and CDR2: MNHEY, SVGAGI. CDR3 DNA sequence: TGTGCCAGCGCCCGGGACAGGGTAAATCAGCCCCAGCATTTT. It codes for CASARDRVNQPQHF.

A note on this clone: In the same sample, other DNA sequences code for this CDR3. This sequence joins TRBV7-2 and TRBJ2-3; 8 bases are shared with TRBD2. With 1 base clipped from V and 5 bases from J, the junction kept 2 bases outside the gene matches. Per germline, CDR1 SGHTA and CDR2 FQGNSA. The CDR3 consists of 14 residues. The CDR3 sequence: CASSLGLAGDTQYF. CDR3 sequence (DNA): TGTGCCAGCAGCTTAGGGCTAGCGGGAGATACGCAGTATTTT. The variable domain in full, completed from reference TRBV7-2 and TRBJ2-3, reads GAGVSQSPSNKVTEKGKDVELRCDPISGHTALYWYRQSLGQGLEFLIYFQGNSAPDKSGLPSDRFSAERTGGSVSTLTIQRTQQEDSAVYLCASSLGLAGDTQYFGPGTRLTVL.

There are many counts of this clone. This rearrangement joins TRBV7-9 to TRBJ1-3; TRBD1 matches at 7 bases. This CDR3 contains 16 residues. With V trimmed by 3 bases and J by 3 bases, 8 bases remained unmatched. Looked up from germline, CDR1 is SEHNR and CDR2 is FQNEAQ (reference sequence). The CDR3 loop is CASSLGGTVLGNTIYF. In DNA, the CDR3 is TGTGCCAGCAGCTTGGGTGGGACAGTCCTTGGAAACACCATATATTTT.

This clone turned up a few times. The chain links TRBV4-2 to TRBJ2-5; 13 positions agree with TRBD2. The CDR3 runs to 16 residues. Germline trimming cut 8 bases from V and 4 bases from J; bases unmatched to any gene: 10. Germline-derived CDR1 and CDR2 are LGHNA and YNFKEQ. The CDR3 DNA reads TGTGCCAGCCGGGGTACTAGCGGGAGGGCCGGAGAGACCCAGTACTTC. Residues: CASRGTSGRAGETQYF.

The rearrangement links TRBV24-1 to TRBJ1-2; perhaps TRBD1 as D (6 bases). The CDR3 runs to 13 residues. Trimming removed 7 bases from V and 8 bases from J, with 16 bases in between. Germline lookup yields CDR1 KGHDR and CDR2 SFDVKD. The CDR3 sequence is CATSAPGQRGYTF. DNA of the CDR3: TGTGCCACCAGCGCCCCGGGACAACGCGGCTACACCTTC.

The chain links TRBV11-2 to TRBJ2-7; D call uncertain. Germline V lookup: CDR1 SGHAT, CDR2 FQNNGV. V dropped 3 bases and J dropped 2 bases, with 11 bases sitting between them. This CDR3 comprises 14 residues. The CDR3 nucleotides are TGTGCCAGCAGCTTCGCCGACATGGCCTACGAGCAGTACTTC. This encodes CASSFADMAYEQYF. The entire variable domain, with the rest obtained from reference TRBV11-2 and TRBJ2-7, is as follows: EAGVAQSPRYKIIEKRQSVAFWCNPISGHATLYWYQQILGQGPKLLIQFQNNGVVDDSQLPKDRFSAERLKGVDSTLKIQPAKLEDSAVYLCASSFADMAYEQYFGPGTRLTVT.

CDR3 nucleotide sequence: TGTGCCAGCAGCACCTCGGGACAGTACTCTGGGGCCAACGTCCTGACTTTC. Translation gives CASSTSGQYSGANVLTF. The chain has TRBV5-6 and TRBJ2-6, with 7 nucleotides matching TRBD1. Trimming took 4 bases from V and 0 from J; bases not matched to a gene: 7. This CDR3 has 17 residues. CDR1 is SGHDT, CDR2 YYEEEE, per germline. Filled out from reference TRBV5-6 and TRBJ2-6, the complete variable domain reads DAGVTQSPTHLIKTRGQQVTLRCSPKSGHDTVSWYQQALGQGPQFIFQYYEEEERQRGNFPDRFSGHQFPNYSSELNVNALLLGDSALYLCASSTSGQYSGANVLTFGAGSRLTVL.

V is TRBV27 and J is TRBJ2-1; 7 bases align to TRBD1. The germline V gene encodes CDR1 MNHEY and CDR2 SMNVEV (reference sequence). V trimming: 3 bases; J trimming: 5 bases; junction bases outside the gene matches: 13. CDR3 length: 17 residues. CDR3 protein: CASSLITGENPHNEQFF. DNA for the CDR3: TGTGCCAGCAGTTTGATAACAGGGGAAAACCCCCACAATGAGCAGTTCTTC.